Reported below is one T cell receptor (beta chain). It lacks a known antigen. No much larger clonotype is one base removed from it; base qualities were not supplied. TCRbeta CDR3 regions were sequenced with the immunoSEQ Assay. After extraction, genomic DNA underwent amplification by bias-controlled multiplex PCR, followed by high-throughput sequencing. As for the authors' bioinformatics: Collapsing and filtering of sequences were performed to quantify the absolute abundance of each unique TCRbeta CDR3 region. T cell fraction was estimated by normalization of TCRbeta template counts to usable DNA, with usable DNA being measured through amplification of reference genes present in all nucleated cells. Repertoire TCRs were annotated as SARS-CoV-2-specific when V gene, CDR3 amino acid sequence and J gene were exactly matched to a known reactive TCR set. The reference SARS-CoV-2 TCR set was derived from MIRA and filtered for enrichment in COVID-19-positive ImmuneCODE repertoires, a step that removed public or cross-reactive TCRs. Using the MIRA antigens, annotated TCRs were further analysed by specific ORF or by position within an ORF. Depth was the summed frequency of annotated unique rearrangements, while breadth was defined as annotated unique rearrangements over total unique productive rearrangements. TCR breadth was compared between groups using two-sided Wilcoxon rank-sum tests. TCRdb took this table from immuneACCESS and kept in-frame rearrangements with V and J called. Such tables lack part of the clones; where checked against another copy, unresolved V genes explain under half of the gap, and the rest is unexplained. V, J and clone size were drawn from that table, and D and trimming were deduced from the DNA. In this sample the table shows 500,000 or so clones, roughly 87% of which occur a single time. The ten largest clones take up over 2% of the sample.

The data stem from a study of Ad26.COV2.S vaccination and SARS-CoV-2 variants (dated by TCRdb to about 2021). For context, the study as a whole: Donors in the vaccine arm were drawn from COV1001, a phase I-IIa trial of Ad26.COV2.S in healthy adults that was multicentre, randomized, double-blind and placebo-controlled. A total of approximately 30 samples were included in the TCR-sequenced set, comprising roughly 19 Ad26.COV2.S vaccine recipients, 5 placebo recipients and 8 SARS-CoV-2 convalescent individuals. Trial participants were randomized into five groups of five: low-dose or high-dose Ad26.COV2.S given once or twice, or placebo on both occasions. TCRbeta repertoire sequencing was used to assess the specificity and breadth of SARS-CoV-2-reactive T cell receptors after Ad26.COV2.S vaccination. Ad26.COV2.S was administered intramuscularly at 5 x 10^10 or 1 x 10^11 viral particles, either as a single shot or as two shots given 56 days apart. Investigators did not know the trial group allocation while performing experiments and assessing outcomes. Beyond this particular receptor, the publication reports: The study was not powered to compare responses between vaccine doses or regimens. After vaccination, spike-specific CD8+ and CD4+ T cell responses were reported to show substantial breadth. According to the authors, total T cell responses may have been underestimated by the TCR breadth and depth analyses. Vaccine and placebo recipients had comparable non-spike TCR breadth, which fits with the vaccine containing only spike. Spike-specific TCR breadth was higher in Ad26.COV2.S recipients than in placebo recipients (P = 0.0014).

The CDR3 has 16 amino acids, counting the end cysteine and phenylalanine. The read is trimmed to its CDR3 DNA, 48 bases read in frame from base 1. CDR1 MNHEY and CDR2 SMNVEV are derived from the germline V gene (reference sequence). Trimming removed 4 bases from V and 2 bases from J, leaving 17 bases between the germline ends. What the treatment or condition label conveys for this sample: roughly 20 received Ad26.COV2.S at low or high dose, single or two shots; 5 received placebo; per-sample allocation not given. Repertoires of vaccine and placebo recipients were sequenced from samples taken on day 63 after the first injection. In Cohort 1b, roughly 25 adults aged 18-55 years were enrolled at a single site in Boston, USA, between 29 July and 7 August 2020. Ad26.COV2.S was a replication-incompetent adenovirus type 26 vector that expressed a prefusion-stabilized SARS-CoV-2 spike protein derived from the original Wuhan strain.

The receptor comes from a person between 18 and 59 years old who received the Ad26.COV2.S COVID-19 vaccine or a placebo. Source: peripheral blood, taken in a trial of Ad26.COV2.S vaccine versus placebo. The rearrangement combines TRBV27 with TRBJ1-1, and the D gene may be TRBD1, 5 bases matching. The DNA reads as follows: TGTGCCAGCAGTTCCTACCCGACAGAAGATAACACTGAAGCTTTCTTT. Its translation is CASSSYPTEDNTEAFF.